These 23 T cell receptor beta chains were sequenced from one sample in a study of beta chain features in type 1 diabetes. Findings of the study overall: Moderate but significant shortening of TCRB CDR3s was recorded in all four CD4+ subsets from Type 1 diabetes patients.

The study reverse transcribed the entire isolated RNA, so it sequenced expressed TCRB transcripts. Libraries were prepared by immunoSEQ multiplex PCR; TCRdb keeps only in-frame clonotypes and omits some of them. The repertoire consists of approximately 730,000 clones, with roughly 13% occurring once and the leading ten covering less than 0.025%. These receptors' targets are unknown. The sequenced sample consisted of naive CD4+ T cells from blood. The receptors shown here come from a young man with type 1 diabetes.

The gene calls are TRBV19 and TRBJ1-1; 7 positions agree with TRBD1. The CDR3 sequence is 13 residues long. Losses at the gene ends were 7 bases for V and 5 bases for J; bases not matched to a gene: 7. Germline CDR1 reads LNHDA; CDR2 reads SQIVND (reference sequence). CDR3 residues: CASTRGSWTEAFF. The CDR3 DNA follows: TGTGCCAGTACCAGGGGGTCGTGGACTGAAGCTTTCTTT.

This clone turned up a few times. The rearrangement joins TRBV18 to TRBJ1-2; 7 bases agree with TRBD1. With 3 bases clipped from V and 7 bases from J, the junction kept 8 bases outside the gene matches. CDR3 length equals 14 residues. CDR1 and CDR2 from the germline V gene are KGHSH and LQKENI. CDR3 nucleotide sequence: TGTGCCAGCTCACCTTCCGGGACAGTGACTGGCTACACCTTC. It translates to CASSPSGTVTGYTF.

This clone was observed a few times. The chain recombines TRBV9 with TRBJ1-2; possibly TRBD1 for D (5 bases). From germline, CDR1 is SGDLS and CDR2 YYNGEE. The CDR3 runs to 13 residues. V shed 3 bases and J shed 8 bases, with 14 bases lying between them. CDR3 bases: TGTGCCAGCAGCGCCCAGGGATTACGCGGCTACACCTTC. It yields the protein CASSAQGLRGYTF. Complete variable domain (other parts from reference TRBV9 and TRBJ1-2): DSGVTQTPKHLITATGQRVTLRCSPRSGDLSVYWYQQSLDQGLQFLIQYYNGEERAKGNILERFSAQQFPDLHSELNLSSLELGDSALYFCASSAQGLRGYTFGSGTRLTVV.

Regarding this clone: Additional DNA sequences in this sample encode the identical CDR3. The V gene is TRBV7-9, the J gene TRBJ2-7, with TRBD1 as a possible D gene (5 bases). The CDR3 is 14 residues long. The V and J ends lost 4 bases and 0 bases respectively, with 10 bases between them. Germline V CDR1 and CDR2: SEHNR, FQNEAQ (reference sequence). CDR3 bases: TGTGCCAGCAGCTGGCAGGGAAGCTCCTACGAGCAGTACTTC. Protein: CASSWQGSSYEQYF. Using reference TRBV7-9 and TRBJ2-7 for the parts outside the CDR3, the full variable domain is DTGVSQNPRHKITKRGQNVTFRCDPISEHNRLYWYRQTLGQGPEFLTYFQNEAQLEKSRLLSDRFSAERPKGSFSTLEIQRTEQGDSAMYLCASSWQGSSYEQYFGPGTRLTVT.

V usage is TRBV6-6 and J usage is TRBJ1-1, with D possibly being TRBD1 (5 bases). CDR1 is MNHNY, CDR2 SVGAGI, per germline (reference sequence). Deletions cut 0 bases from V and 1 base from J, with 6 bases between. The CDR3 covers 14 residues. DNA for the CDR3: TGTGCCAGCAGTTACTCGACAGAGAACACTGAAGCTTTCTTT. It is translated as CASSYSTENTEAFF.

The chain joins TRBV30 to TRBJ1-3; D uncertain. V gave up 1 base and J gave up 3 bases, with 7 bases separating them. CDR1 GTSNPN and CDR2 SVGIG come from the germline V gene (reference sequence). CDR3 length equals 13 residues. The CDR3 region has the DNA TGTGCCTGGAGTGCCCTCTTTGGAAACACCATATATTTT. Protein: CAWSALFGNTIYF.

This clone was counted between two and nine times. CDR3 nucleotides: TGTGCCAGCAGCGCTGTCTTGGATCCCTCCGGGGAGACCCAGTACTTC. Translation: CASSAVLDPSGETQYF. The chain has TRBV9 and TRBJ2-5; D remains ambiguous. V lost 3 bases to trimming and J lost 5 bases, with 20 bases between them. CDR3 length: 16 residues. CDR1 is SGDLS, CDR2 YYNGEE, per germline.

This clone came up a few times. The V and J genes are TRBV7-9 and TRBJ2-3, with 7 bases identical to TRBD2. This CDR3 is built from 15 residues. Unmatched junction bases numbered 10, after V lost 6 bases and J lost 4 bases. CDR1 is SEHNR and CDR2 is FQNEAQ in the germline V gene (reference sequence). CDR3 nucleotide sequence: TGTGCCAGCAGACCGACCCGACTAGCTGCAGATACGCAGTATTTT. It encodes CASRPTRLAADTQYF.

This clone was counted between two and nine times. This chain connects TRBV7-6 to TRBJ1-3; D might be TRBD1 (6 bases). Germline V lookup: CDR1 SGHVS, CDR2 FNYEAQ. The CDR3 contains 16 residues. Deletions cut 2 bases from V and 0 bases from J, with 11 bases between. Here the CDR3 reads CASSLSRQVSGNTIYF. Here the CDR3 DNA reads TGTGCCAGCAGCTTATCTAGACAGGTCTCTGGAAACACCATATATTTT.

To note about this clone: Other DNA sequences from this sample encode an identical CDR3 as well. This chain uses TRBV25-1 with TRBJ1-6; D is unclear. Germline values: CDR1 MGHDK, CDR2 SYGVNS. Trimming took off 2 bases at V and 0 bases at J, with 5 bases between the two ends. The CDR3 has 15 residues. CDR3 coding DNA: TGTGCCAGCAGTGAACGGAGCTCCTATAATTCACCCCTCCACTTT. This sequence encodes CASSERSSYNSPLHF.

The chain recombines TRBV29-1 with TRBJ2-1; a possible D gene is TRBD2 (6 bases). V lost 7 bases and J lost 0, with 13 bases in between. The germline V gene encodes CDR1 SQVTM and CDR2 ANQGSEA. This CDR3 is 14 amino acids long. CDR3 in amino acids: CSAATSGSYNEQFF. DNA of the CDR3: TGCAGCGCTGCGACTAGTGGCTCCTACAATGAGCAGTTCTTC.

This clone has more than one count but fewer than ten. V gene TRBV2 combines with J gene TRBJ2-6; the match to TRBD1 covers 9 bases. This CDR3 region has 19 residues. Germline CDR1 reads SNHLY; CDR2 reads FYNNEI. V gave up 8 bases and J gave up 2 bases; unmatched junction bases: 16. CDR3 in amino acids: CASPRDGTGNGAGANVLTF. DNA of the CDR3: TGTGCCAGCCCTCGGGACGGGACAGGGAATGGTGCTGGGGCCAACGTCCTGACTTTC.

This clone was seen a few times. The CDR3 region is CASSPPGGPNSPLHF. DNA of the CDR3: TGTGCCAGCAGCCCACCGGGAGGGCCCAATTCACCCCTCCACTTT. The rearrangement links TRBV7-9 to TRBJ1-6, with no clear D. CDR1 and CDR2 from the germline V gene are SEHNR and FQNEAQ (reference sequence). The CDR3 covers 15 residues. Trimming removed 5 bases from V and 7 bases from J, with 15 bases in between.

J is TRBJ1-1 and V is TRBV4-1; D not certain. Deletions cut 0 bases from V and 1 base from J, with 6 bases between. Germline values: CDR1 MGHRA, CDR2 YSYEKL. CDR3 size: 14 residues. This CDR3 is CASSQDHGNTEAFF. In DNA form, the CDR3 reads TGCGCCAGCAGCCAAGATCATGGGAACACTGAAGCTTTCTTT.

This chain uses TRBV27 with TRBJ1-6; D is perhaps TRBD1 (5 bases). Germline V lookup: CDR1 MNHEY, CDR2 SMNVEV (reference sequence). This CDR3 has 15 amino acids. Trimming stripped 2 bases from V and 5 bases from J, with 10 bases between. CDR3 sequence (DNA): TGTGCCAGCAGTTTACCCCCAGGGAATAATTCACCCCTCCACTTT. This gives the protein CASSLPPGNNSPLHF.

The chain employs TRBV10-3 and TRBJ2-7; 7 bases are shared with TRBD1. The CDR3 consists of 12 residues. Germline V CDR1 and CDR2: ENHRY, SYGVKD. Trimming at V came to 6 bases and at J to 6 bases, leaving 5 bases not matched to a gene. CDR3 in DNA: TGTGCCATCAGCATGACAGGGTTCGAGCAGTACTTC. It codes for CAISMTGFEQYF.

In its sample, this clone was seen a few times. The rearrangement links TRBV6-5 to TRBJ1-1; TRBD1 agrees at 7 bases. CDR3 size: 14 residues. Trimming took 6 bases from V and 6 from J; bases not matched to a gene: 10. Per the germline V gene, CDR1 is MNHEY and CDR2 is SVGAGI. This CDR3 is CASSRQGRDSEAFF. CDR3 DNA: TGTGCCAGCAGCCGACAGGGACGAGACTCTGAAGCTTTCTTT.

CDR3 region: CASSAWDSNQPQHF. The CDR3 DNA reads as TGTGCCAGCAGTGCCTGGGACAGTAATCAGCCCCAGCATTTT. The chain couples TRBV6-1 to TRBJ1-5; the match to TRBD1 covers 7 bases. The CDR3 is made up of 14 amino acids. The germline CDR1 and CDR2 sequences are MNHNS and SASEGT. Trimming cost V 4 bases and J 4 bases; bases outside gene matches: 4.

The chain links TRBV9 to TRBJ2-3; 8 bases match TRBD2. Per germline, CDR1 SGDLS and CDR2 YYNGEE. Trimming removed 0 bases from V and 3 bases from J; junction bases left unmatched: 6. The CDR3 is made up of 16 amino acids. CDR3 nucleotides: TGTGCCAGCAGCGTAGTTCGAGCGGGGGAAACAGATACGCAGTATTTT. This sequence encodes CASSVVRAGETDTQYF.

This clone was recorded a few times. This chain uses TRBV21-1 with TRBJ2-1; the table's D gene call, TRBD2, was not cross checked with the DNA. TRBV21-1 corresponds to a pseudogene. This CDR3 is 17 amino acids long. The CDR3: CASSKGLDLCRDNEQFF. In nucleotides, the CDR3 is TGTGCCAGCAGCAAAGGCCTTGACCTGTGTCGGGACAATGAGCAGTTCTTC.

There are a few counts of this clone. The rearrangement uses TRBV5-1 and TRBJ2-2; TRBD1 matches at 7 bases. CDR1 SGHRS and CDR2 YFSETQ come from the germline V gene. The CDR3 loop spans 14 amino acids. Germline trimming cut 3 bases from V and 5 bases from J; bases unmatched to any gene: 4. The CDR3 bases are TGCGCCAGCAGCTGGACACAGGGGACCGGGGAGCTGTTTTTT. Residues: CASSWTQGTGELFF.

This clone was picked up a small number of times. The V gene is TRBV30, the J gene TRBJ1-2; no clear D. This CDR3 region has 13 residues. Germline V CDR1 and CDR2: GTSNPN, SVGIG (reference sequence). V was trimmed by 0 bases and J by 4 bases, leaving 9 bases between them. The CDR3 reads CAWSVDVVYGYTF. As DNA, the CDR3 is TGTGCCTGGAGTGTTGACGTCGTCTATGGCTACACCTTC.

The V and J genes are TRBV30 and TRBJ2-5; the match to TRBD2 covers 8 bases. Germline lookup yields CDR1 GTSNPN and CDR2 SVGIG (reference sequence). With V trimmed by 4 bases and J by 4 bases, 11 bases remained unmatched. The CDR3 contains 15 residues. This chain's CDR3 is CAWTPGISGVETQYF. The CDR3 DNA reads TGTGCCTGGACCCCCGGAATTAGCGGGGTAGAGACCCAGTACTTC.